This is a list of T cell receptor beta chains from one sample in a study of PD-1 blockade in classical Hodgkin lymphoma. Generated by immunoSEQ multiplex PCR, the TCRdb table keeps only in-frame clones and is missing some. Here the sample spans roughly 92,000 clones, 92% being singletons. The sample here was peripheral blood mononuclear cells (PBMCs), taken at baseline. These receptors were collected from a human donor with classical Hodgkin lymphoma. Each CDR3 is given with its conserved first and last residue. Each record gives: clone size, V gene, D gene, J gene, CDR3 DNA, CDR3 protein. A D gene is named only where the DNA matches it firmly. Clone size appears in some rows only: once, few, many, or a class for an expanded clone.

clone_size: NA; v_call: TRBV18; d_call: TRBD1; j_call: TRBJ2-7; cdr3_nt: TGTGCCAGCTCACTAACCTTATCGGGACAGCCCTACGAGCAGTACTTC; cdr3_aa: CASSLTLSGQPYEQYF
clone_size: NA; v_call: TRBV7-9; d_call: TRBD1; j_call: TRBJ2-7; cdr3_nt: TGTGCCAGCAGCCCTAGACGGCCGGGACAGGGGTCCTACGAGCAGTACTTC; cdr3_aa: CASSPRRPGQGSYEQYF
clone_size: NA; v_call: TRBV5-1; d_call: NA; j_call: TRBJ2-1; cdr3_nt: TGCGCCAGCAGACCGGGACTGTCTCCGAATGAGCAGTTCTTC; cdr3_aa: CASRPGLSPNEQFF
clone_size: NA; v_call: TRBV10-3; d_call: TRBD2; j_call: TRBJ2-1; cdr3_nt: TGTGCCACGTTGACTAGCGGGGAGTACAATGAGCAGTTCTTC; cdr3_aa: CATLTSGEYNEQFF
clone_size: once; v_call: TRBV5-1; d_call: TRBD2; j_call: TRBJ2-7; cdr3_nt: TGCGCCAGCAGCCCGGGACTAGCGGGGAACTACGAGCAGTACTTC; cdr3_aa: CASSPGLAGNYEQYF
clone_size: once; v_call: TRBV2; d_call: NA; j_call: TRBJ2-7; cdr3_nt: TGTGCCAGCAGTGAAGGGTCATACTACGAGCAGTACTTC; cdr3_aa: CASSEGSYYEQYF
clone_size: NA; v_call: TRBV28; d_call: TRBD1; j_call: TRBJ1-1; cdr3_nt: TGTGCCAGCAGTTTGTCCGGGACAGGGGTGCACACTGAAGCTTTCTTT; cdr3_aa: CASSLSGTGVHTEAFF
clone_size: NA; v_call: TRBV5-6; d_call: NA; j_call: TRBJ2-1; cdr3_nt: TGTGCCAGCAGCTACACCGTTAGAAGGGCCTTAGATTACAATGAGCAGTTCTTC; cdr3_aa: CASSYTVRRALDYNEQFF
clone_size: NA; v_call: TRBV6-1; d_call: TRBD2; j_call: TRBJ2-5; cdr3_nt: TGTGCCAGCAGTGAGAGGCCTAGCGGAGTCCAAGAGACCCAGTACTTC; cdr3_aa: CASSERPSGVQETQYF
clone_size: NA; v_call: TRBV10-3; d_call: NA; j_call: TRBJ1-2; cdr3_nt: TGTGCCATCGGGCAGGATCCCTATGGCTACACCTTC; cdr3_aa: CAIGQDPYGYTF
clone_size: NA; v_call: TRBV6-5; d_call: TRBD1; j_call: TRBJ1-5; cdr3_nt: TGTGCCAGCTCACCCGGGACAGTAAGCAATCAGCCCCAGCATTTT; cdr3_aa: CASSPGTVSNQPQHF
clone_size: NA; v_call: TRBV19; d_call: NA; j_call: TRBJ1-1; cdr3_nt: TGTGCCAGTAGACAGTTCGACACTGAAGCTTTCTTT; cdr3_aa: CASRQFDTEAFF
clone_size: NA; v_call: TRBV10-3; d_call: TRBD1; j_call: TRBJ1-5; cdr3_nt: TGTGCCATCAGTGAGTCCTCGGGACAGGGGGGCAATCAGCCCCAGCATTTT; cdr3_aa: CAISESSGQGGNQPQHF
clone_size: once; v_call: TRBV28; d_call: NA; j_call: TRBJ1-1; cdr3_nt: TGTGCCAGCGCCAGAAGAAGGGCCCATGAAGCTTTCTTT; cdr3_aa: CASARRRAHEAFF
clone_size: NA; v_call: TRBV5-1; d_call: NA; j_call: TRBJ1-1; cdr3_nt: TGCGCCAGCAGCTTGGCCGAGACCACGAACACTGAAGCTTTCTTT; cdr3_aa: CASSLAETTNTEAFF
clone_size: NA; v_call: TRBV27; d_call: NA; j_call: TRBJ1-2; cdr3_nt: TGTGCCAGCCGTGGCGAGGGTAACAACTATGGCTACACCTTC; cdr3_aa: CASRGEGNNYGYTF
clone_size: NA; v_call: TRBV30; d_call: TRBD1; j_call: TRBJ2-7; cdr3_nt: TGTGCCTGGAGGGGACAGGGTGGCTACGAGCAGTACTTC; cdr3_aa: CAWRGQGGYEQYF
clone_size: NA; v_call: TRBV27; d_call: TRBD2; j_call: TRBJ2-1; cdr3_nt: TGTGCCAGCAGTCCCGGACTAGCGGCTGAGCAGTTCTTC; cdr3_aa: CASSPGLAAEQFF
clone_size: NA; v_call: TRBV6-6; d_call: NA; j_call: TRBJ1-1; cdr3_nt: TGTGCCAGCAGTAGGTCCAGGGACACTGAAGCTTTCTTT; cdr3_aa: CASSRSRDTEAFF
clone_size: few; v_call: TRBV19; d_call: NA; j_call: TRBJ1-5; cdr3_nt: TGTGCCAGTAGTACAGGGATGGGCAATCAGCCCCAGCATTTT; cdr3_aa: CASSTGMGNQPQHF
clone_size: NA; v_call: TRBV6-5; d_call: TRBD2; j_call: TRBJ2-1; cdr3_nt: TGTGCCAGCGGGGGACTATCGAGCTCCTACAATGAGCAGTTCTTC; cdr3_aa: CASGGLSSSYNEQFF
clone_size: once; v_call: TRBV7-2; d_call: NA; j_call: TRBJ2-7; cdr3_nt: TGTGCCAGCAGCTCTTCCCGTGGCTACGAGCAGTACTTC; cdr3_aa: CASSSSRGYEQYF
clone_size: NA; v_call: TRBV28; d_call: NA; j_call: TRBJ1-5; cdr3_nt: TGTGCCAGCAGTTATGTGATGGCCCTGCAAGGGCAGCCCCAGCATTTT; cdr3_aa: CASSYVMALQGQPQHF
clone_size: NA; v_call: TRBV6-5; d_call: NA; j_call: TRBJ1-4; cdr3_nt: TGTGCCAGCAGTGGATGGTCCTTGGATGAAAAACTGTTTTTT; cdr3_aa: CASSGWSLDEKLFF
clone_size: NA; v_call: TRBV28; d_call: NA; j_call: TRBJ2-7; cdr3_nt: TGTGCCACTTACAGTCAGGGGTTCTACGAGCAGTACTTC; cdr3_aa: CATYSQGFYEQYF
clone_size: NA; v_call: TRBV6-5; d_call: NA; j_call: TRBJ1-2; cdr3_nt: TGTGCCAGCACTAACGGACTGATCTATGGCTACACCTTC; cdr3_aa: CASTNGLIYGYTF
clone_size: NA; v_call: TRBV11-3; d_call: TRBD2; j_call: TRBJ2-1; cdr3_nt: TGTGCCAGCAGCTCCGCGGGACTAGCGGACAATGAGCAGTTCTTC; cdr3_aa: CASSSAGLADNEQFF
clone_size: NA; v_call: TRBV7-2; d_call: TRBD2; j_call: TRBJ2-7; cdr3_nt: TGTGCCAGCACCGGGGGGGGATCCGAGCAGTACTTC; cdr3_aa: CASTGGGSEQYF
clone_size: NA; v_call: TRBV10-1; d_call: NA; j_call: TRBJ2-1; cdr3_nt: TGCGCCAGCAGTGTCCGGGCGCTGTGGCGGACAGCGATCAATGAGCAGTTCTTC; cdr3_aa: CASSVRALWRTAINEQFF
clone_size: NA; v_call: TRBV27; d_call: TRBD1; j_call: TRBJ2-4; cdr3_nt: TGTGCCAGCAGTTCGACAGGGATGGACAAAAACATTCAGTACTTC; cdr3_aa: CASSSTGMDKNIQYF
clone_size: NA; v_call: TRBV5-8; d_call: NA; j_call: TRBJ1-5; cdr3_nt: TGTGCCAGCAGCTTGGCCGGGGGGAAGGGGCGCAATCAGCCCCAGCATTTT; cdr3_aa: CASSLAGGKGRNQPQHF
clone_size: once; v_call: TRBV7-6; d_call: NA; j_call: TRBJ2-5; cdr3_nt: TGTGCCAGCAGCCCTTCTATGGAGACCCAGTACTTC; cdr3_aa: CASSPSMETQYF
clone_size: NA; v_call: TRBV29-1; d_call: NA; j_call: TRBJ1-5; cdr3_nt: TGCAGCGTTGGAGCAACCGGGGGCAATCAGCCCCAGCATTTT; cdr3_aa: CSVGATGGNQPQHF
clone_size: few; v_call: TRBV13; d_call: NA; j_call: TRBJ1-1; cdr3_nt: TGTGCCAGCAGCCCCACCATGACTGAAGCTTTCTTT; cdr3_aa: CASSPTMTEAFF
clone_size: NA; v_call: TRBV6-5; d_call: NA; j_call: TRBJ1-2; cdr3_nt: TGTGCCAGCAGTTACTCGGCACCAGGAGCTAACTATGGCTACACCTTC; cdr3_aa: CASSYSAPGANYGYTF
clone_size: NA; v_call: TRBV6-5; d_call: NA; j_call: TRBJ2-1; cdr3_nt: TGTGCCAGCCACAGCTCCTACAATGAGCAGTTCTTC; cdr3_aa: CASHSSYNEQFF
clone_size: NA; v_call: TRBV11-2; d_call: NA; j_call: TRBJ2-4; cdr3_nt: TGTGCCAGCAGCGGCTTGCGCGATAGGACCAAAAACATTCAGTACTTC; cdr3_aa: CASSGLRDRTKNIQYF
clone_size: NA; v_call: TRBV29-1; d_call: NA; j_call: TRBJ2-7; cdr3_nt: TGCAGCGTTTCCTCCTACGAGCAGTACTTC; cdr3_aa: CSVSSYEQYF
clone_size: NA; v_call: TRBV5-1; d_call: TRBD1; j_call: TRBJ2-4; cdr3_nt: TGCGCCAGCAGCCAAGGGACAGGTCTAAACATTCAGTACTTC; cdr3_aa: CASSQGTGLNIQYF
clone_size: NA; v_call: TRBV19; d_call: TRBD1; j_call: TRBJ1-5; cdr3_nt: TGTGCCAGTTCCTGGGGACAGGGGAGCAATCAGCCCCAGCATTTT; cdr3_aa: CASSWGQGSNQPQHF
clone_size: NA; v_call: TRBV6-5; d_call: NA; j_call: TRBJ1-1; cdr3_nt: TGTGCCAGCAGTTTGTCCAGGAGATACACTGAAGCTTTCTTT; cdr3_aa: CASSLSRRYTEAFF
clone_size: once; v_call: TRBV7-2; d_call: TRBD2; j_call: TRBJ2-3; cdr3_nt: TGTGCCAGCACCCTGGGCGTACTAGCGGCCGCAGATACGCAGTATTTT; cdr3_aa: CASTLGVLAAADTQYF
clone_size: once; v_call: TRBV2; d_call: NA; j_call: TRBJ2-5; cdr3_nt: TGTGCCAGCAGTGGCGGACAAGAGACCCAGTACTTC; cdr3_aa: CASSGGQETQYF
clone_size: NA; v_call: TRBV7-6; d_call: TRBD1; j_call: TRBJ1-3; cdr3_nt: TGTGCCAGCAATAAACAGGGGGAAGATGGTGGAAACACCATATATTTT; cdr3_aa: CASNKQGEDGGNTIYF
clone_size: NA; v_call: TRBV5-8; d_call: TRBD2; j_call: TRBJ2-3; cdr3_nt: TGTGCCAGCAGCCGGGGGGAGGCGAGCACAGATACGCAGTATTTT; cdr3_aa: CASSRGEASTDTQYF
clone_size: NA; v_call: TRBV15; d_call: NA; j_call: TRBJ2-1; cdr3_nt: TGTGCCACCAGGGCGAGTTTTTTGTCCTACAATGAGCAGTTCTTC; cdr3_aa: CATRASFLSYNEQFF
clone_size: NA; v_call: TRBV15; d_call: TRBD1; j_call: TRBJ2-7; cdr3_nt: TGTGCCACCAGCGGACAGGGGCCCTACGAGCAGTACTTC; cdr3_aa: CATSGQGPYEQYF
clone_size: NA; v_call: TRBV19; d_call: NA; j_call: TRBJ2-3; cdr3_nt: TGTGCCAGTAGTATAGTTTGGGGTCAGACAGATACGCAGTATTTT; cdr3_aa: CASSIVWGQTDTQYF
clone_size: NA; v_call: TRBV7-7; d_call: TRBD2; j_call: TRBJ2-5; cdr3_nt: TGTGCCAGCAGCTTACGGACTGGCGGGAGGCACGAGGAGACCCAGTACTTC; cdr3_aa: CASSLRTGGRHEETQYF
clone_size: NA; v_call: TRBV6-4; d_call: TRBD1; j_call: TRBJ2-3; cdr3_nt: TGTGCCAGCAGCGCCGGGACAGGGGGCCCCCGGTCAGATACGCAGTATTTT; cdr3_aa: CASSAGTGGPRSDTQYF
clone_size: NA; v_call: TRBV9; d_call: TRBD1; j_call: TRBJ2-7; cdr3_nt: TGTGCCAGCACCCGGGGGGACAGGGGGTATGAGCAGTACTTC; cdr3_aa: CASTRGDRGYEQYF
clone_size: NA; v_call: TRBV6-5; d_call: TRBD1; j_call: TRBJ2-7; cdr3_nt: TGTGCCAACAGCCGGGGACAGGGGATCTACGAGCAGTACTTC; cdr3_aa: CANSRGQGIYEQYF
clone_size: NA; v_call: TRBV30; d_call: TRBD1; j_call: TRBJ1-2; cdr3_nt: TGTGCCTGGAGTGGACAGGGTTATGGCTACACCTTC; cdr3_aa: CAWSGQGYGYTF
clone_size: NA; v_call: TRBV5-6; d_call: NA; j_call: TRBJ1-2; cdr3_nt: TGTGCCAGCCTTGGGCACGGGGTCGGAGGCTACACCTTC; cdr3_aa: CASLGHGVGGYTF
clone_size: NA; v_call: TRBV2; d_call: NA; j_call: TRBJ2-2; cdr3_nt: TGTGCCAGCAGTGAGGCGGAGGGTAGGTCATCGAACACCGGGGAGCTGTTTTTT; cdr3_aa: CASSEAEGRSSNTGELFF